This T cell receptor (beta chain) was found in a study of tumor-infiltrating lymphocytes in localized non-small cell lung cancer. Overall study context: Several tumor histologies, both smoking statuses, and some post-neoadjuvant chemotherapy samples were included. Study results and limitations: No T-cell fraction difference was seen between IM1 and IM2 tumors. TCR sequencing covered a subset of patients with enough tissue.

V was trimmed by 0 bases and J by 10 bases, leaving 7 bases between them. Germline assignment: CDR1 MNHNY and CDR2 SVGAGI (reference sequence). The CDR3 is made up of 12 amino acids. Details on this clone: Its antigen remains unknown.

Method: immunoSEQ multiplex PCR; TCRdb's copy keeps in-frame clones and lacks some. The sample lists about 15,000 clones, less than 85% occurring once. The receptor's source is a human donor with non-small cell lung cancer. The V gene is TRBV6-6, the J gene TRBJ2-1; no definite D call. The specimen was lung tumor tissue. This chain's CDR3 is CASSYSGNEQFF. The DNA of the CDR3 is TGTGCCAGCAGTTACTCTGGCAACGAGCAGTTCTTC.